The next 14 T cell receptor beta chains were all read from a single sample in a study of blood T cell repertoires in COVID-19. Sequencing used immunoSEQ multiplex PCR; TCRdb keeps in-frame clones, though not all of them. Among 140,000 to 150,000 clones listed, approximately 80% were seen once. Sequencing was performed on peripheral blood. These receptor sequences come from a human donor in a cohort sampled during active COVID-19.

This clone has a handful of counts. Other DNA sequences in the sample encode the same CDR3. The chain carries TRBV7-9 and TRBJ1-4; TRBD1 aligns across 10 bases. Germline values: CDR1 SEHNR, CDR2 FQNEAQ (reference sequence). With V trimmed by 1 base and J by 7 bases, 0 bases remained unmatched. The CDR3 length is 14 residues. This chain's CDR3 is CASSLGDRGEKLFF. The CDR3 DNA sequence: TGTGCCAGCAGCTTAGGGGACAGGGGTGAAAAACTGTTTTTT.

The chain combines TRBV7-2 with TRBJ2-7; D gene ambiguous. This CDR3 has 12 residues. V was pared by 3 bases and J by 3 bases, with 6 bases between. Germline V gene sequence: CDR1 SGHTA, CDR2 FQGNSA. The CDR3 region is CASSFISYEQYF. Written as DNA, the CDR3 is TGTGCCAGCAGCTTTATTAGCTACGAGCAGTACTTC.

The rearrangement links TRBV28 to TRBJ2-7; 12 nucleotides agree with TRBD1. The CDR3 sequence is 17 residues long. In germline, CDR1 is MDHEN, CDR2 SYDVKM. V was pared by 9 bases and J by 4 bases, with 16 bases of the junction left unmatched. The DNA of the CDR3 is TGTGCCAGTACAGTGGGACAGGGGGCACTGGTGGGTTACGAGCAGTACTTC. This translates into CASTVGQGALVGYEQYF. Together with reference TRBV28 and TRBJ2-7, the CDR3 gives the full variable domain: DVKVTQSSRYLVKRTGEKVFLECVQDMDHENMFWYRQDPGLGLRLIYFSYDVKMKEKGDIPEGYSVSREKKERFSLILESASTNQTSMYLCASTVGQGALVGYEQYFGPGTRLTVT.

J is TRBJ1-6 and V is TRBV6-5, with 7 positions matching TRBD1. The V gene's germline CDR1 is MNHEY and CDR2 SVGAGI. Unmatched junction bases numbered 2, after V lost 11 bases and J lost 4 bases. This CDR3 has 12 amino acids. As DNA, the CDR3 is TGTGCCGGGGGACAGTATAATTCACCCCTCCACTTT. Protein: CAGGQYNSPLHF.

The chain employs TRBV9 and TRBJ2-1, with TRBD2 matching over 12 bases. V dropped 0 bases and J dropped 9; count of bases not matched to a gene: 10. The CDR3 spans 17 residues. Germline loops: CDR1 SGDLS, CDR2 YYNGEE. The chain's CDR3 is CASSVDETSGSGGEQFF. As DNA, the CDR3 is TGTGCCAGCAGCGTAGACGAGACTAGCGGGAGTGGGGGTGAGCAGTTCTTC.

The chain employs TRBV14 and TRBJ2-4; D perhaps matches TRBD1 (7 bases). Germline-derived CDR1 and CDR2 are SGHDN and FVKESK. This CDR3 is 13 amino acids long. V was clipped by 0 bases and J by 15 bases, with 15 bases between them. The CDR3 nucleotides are TGTGCCAGCAGCCAAGATGGCAGGGGGAGGTGGTACTTC. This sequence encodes CASSQDGRGRWYF.

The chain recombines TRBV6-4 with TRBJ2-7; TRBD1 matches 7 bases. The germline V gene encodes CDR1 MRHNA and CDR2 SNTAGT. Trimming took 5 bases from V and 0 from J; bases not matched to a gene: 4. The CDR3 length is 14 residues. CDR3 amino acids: CASSQDRSSYEQYF. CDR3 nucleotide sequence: TGTGCCAGCAGTCAGGACAGGAGCTCCTACGAGCAGTACTTC.

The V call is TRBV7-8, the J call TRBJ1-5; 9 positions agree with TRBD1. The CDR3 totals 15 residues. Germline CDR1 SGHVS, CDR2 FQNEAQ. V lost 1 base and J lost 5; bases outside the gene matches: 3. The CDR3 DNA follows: TGTGCCAGCAGCTTAGGGGGGACAGGGTATCAGCCCCAGCATTTT. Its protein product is CASSLGGTGYQPQHF.

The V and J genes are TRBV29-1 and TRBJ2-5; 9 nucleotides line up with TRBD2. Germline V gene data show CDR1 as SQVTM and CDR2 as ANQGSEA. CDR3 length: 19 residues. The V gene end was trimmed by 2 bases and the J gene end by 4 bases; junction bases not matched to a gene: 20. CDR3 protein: CSVESRRVLAGWGLETQYF. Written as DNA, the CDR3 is TGCAGCGTTGAAAGCCGCAGGGTACTAGCGGGTTGGGGTTTAGAGACCCAGTACTTC.

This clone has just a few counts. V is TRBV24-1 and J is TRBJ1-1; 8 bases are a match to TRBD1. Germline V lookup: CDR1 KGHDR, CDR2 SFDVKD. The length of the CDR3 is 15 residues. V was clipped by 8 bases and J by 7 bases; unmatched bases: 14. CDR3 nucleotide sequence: TGTGCCACCACCATGCCCGGACAGGGCGTACATGAAGCTTTCTTT. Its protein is CATTMPGQGVHEAFF.

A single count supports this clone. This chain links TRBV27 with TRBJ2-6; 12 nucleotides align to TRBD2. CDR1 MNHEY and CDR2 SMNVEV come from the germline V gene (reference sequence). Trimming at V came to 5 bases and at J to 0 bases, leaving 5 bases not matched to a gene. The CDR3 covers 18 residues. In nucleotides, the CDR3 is TGTGCCAGCAGTGGGGGACTAGCGGGTCTCTCTGGGGCCAACGTCCTGACTTTC. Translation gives CASSGGLAGLSGANVLTF.

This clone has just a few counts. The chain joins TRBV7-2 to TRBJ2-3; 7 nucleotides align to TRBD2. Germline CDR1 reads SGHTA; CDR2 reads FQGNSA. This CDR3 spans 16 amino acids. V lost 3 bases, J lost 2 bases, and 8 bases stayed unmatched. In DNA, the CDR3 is TGTGCCAGCAGCTTGGCTAGCGGCATCGCCACAGATACGCAGTATTTT. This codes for CASSLASGIATDTQYF.

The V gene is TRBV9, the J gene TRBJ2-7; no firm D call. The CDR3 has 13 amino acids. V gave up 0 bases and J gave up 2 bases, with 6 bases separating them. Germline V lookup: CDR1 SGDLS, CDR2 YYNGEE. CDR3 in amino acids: CASSVVFAYEQYF. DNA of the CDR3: TGTGCCAGCAGCGTAGTATTCGCCTACGAGCAGTACTTC.

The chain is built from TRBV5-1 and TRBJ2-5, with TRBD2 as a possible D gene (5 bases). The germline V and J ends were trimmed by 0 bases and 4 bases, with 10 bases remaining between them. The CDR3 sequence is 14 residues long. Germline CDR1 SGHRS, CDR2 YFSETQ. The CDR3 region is CASSLVSGGETQYF. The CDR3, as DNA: TGCGCCAGCAGCTTGGTGTCAGGAGGAGAGACCCAGTACTTC.